Shown below are 32 T cell receptor beta chains from a single sample sequenced in a study of Ad26.COV2.S vaccination and SARS-CoV-2 variants. The data were produced by immunoSEQ multiplex PCR, yet TCRdb's version contains in-frame clones alone and is incomplete. The sample yields 430,000 or so clones, 90% seen once. Specified treatment: around 19 received Ad26.COV2.S at low or high dose, single or two shots; roughly five received placebo; per-sample allocation not given. Collection of the samples took place on day 63 after the first injection of vaccine or placebo. The material sequenced was peripheral blood, taken in a trial of Ad26.COV2.S vaccine versus placebo. The receptor source for this set is a person aged 18-60 years who received the Ad26.COV2.S COVID-19 vaccine or a placebo.

The V call is TRBV6-5, the J call TRBJ2-2; 7 bases match TRBD1. The V and J ends lost 6 bases and 0 bases, in that order; junction bases with no gene match: 4. In germline, CDR1 is MNHEY, CDR2 SVGAGI. CDR3 length: 15 residues. The CDR3 region has the DNA TGTGCCAGCAGGGCCGGGACAGCGAACACCGGGGAGCTGTTTTTT. It encodes CASRAGTANTGELFF.

CDR3 in amino acids: CASSGGLSSYNEQFF. The CDR3 bases are TGTGCCAGCAGTGGGGGCCTTTCCTCCTACAATGAGCAGTTCTTC. The genes are TRBV27 and TRBJ2-1; a possible D gene is TRBD1 (6 bases). Between the trimmed V and J ends, which lost 5 bases and 0 bases, there was a span of 11 bases. Germline CDR1 reads MNHEY; CDR2 reads SMNVEV (reference sequence). This CDR3 region has 15 residues.

The V gene is TRBV6-2 or TRBV6-3, the J gene TRBJ1-1, with D perhaps matching TRBD1 (5 bases). V dropped 2 bases and J dropped 4 bases, with 11 bases sitting between them. The CDR3 covers 14 residues. CDR1 is MNHEY, CDR2 SVGEGT, per germline. CDR3 region: CASSYRTQGTEAFF. In DNA form, the CDR3 reads TGTGCCAGCAGTTACAGGACCCAGGGCACTGAAGCTTTCTTT.

CDR3 bases: TGTGCCAGCAGCCTACAGGGAGTCTACGAGCAGTACTTC. Its translation is CASSLQGVYEQYF. This chain joins TRBV5-8 and TRBJ2-7, with D possibly matching TRBD1 (6 bases). V was trimmed by 4 bases and J by 3 bases, leaving 11 bases between them. CDR1 is SGHTS and CDR2 is YDEGEE in the germline V gene. The CDR3 consists of 13 residues. Full variable domain (outside the CDR3, taken from reference TRBV5-8 and TRBJ2-7): EAGVTQSPTHLIKTRGQQATLRCSPISGHTSVYWYQQALGLGLQFLLWYDEGEERNRGNFPPRFSGRQFPNYSSELNVNALELEDSALYLCASSLQGVYEQYFGPGTRLTVT.

The J gene is TRBJ1-1, the V gene TRBV12-3 or TRBV12-4, with TRBD1 matching 7 bases. This CDR3 region has 13 residues. V shed 6 bases, J shed 11 bases, and the junction held 12 bases outside the gene matches. The CDR3 is CASSPLGTAVAFF. In nucleotides, the CDR3 is TGTGCCAGCAGCCCCCTTGGGACAGCCGTTGCTTTCTTT.

The chain is built from TRBV4-3 and TRBJ2-7, with 11 bases that match TRBD1. CDR1 LGHNA and CDR2 YSLEER come from the germline V gene. This CDR3 contains 17 residues. The V segment lost 0 bases and the J segment 3 bases; nucleotides outside the gene matches: 7. The CDR3 here is CASSQEGRTGGSYEQYF. The DNA for the CDR3 is TGCGCCAGCAGCCAAGAAGGTAGGACAGGGGGCAGCTACGAGCAGTACTTC.

The chain recombines TRBV4-3 with TRBJ2-5; TRBD2 matches at 14 bases. The trim removed 4 bases at V and 2 bases at J, leaving 6 bases unmatched. This CDR3 spans 17 amino acids. Germline CDR1 and CDR2: LGHNA and YSLEER. CDR3 loop: CASSLGLAGVRQETQYF. CDR3 in DNA: TGCGCCAGCAGCCTGGGACTAGCGGGAGTGCGTCAAGAGACCCAGTACTTC.

With regard to this clone: Other DNA sequences in the sample encode the same CDR3. The chain recombines TRBV2 with TRBJ2-7; TRBD2 is a possible D gene (5 bases). The germline CDR1 and CDR2 sequences are SNHLY and FYNNEI. The V end was cut by 6 bases, the J end by 3 bases, with 6 bases between. CDR3 length equals 11 residues. In DNA form, the CDR3 reads TGTGCCAGCAGCCGGGACTACGAGCAGTACTTC. The encoded protein is CASSRDYEQYF.

The chain joins TRBV20-1 to TRBJ2-5, with D uncertain. Germline values: CDR1 DFQATT, CDR2 SNEGSKA (reference sequence). V shed 6 bases and J shed 4 bases, with 6 bases lying between them. This CDR3 is 10 amino acids long. CDR3 in amino acids: CSALGETQYF. The CDR3 nucleotides are TGCAGTGCCCTCGGAGAGACCCAGTACTTC.

This chain joins TRBV6-5 and TRBJ2-1; D not certain. V was pared by 10 bases and J by 4 bases, with 8 bases between. CDR3 size: 11 residues. Germline V gives CDR1 MNHEY, CDR2 SVGAGI. CDR3 residues: CATSVYNEQFF. CDR3 DNA: TGTGCCACCTCGGTTTACAATGAGCAGTTCTTC.

V usage is TRBV7-2 and J usage is TRBJ2-3, with D possibly being TRBD1 (7 bases). CDR3 length: 13 residues. The V end was cut by 5 bases, the J end by 6 bases, with 12 bases between. Per germline, CDR1 SGHTA and CDR2 FQGNSA. CDR3 loop: CASSLRGEDTQYF. The CDR3 DNA reads TGTGCCAGCAGCCTCAGGGGGGAGGATACGCAGTATTTT. The full variable domain, with the rest looked up from reference TRBV7-2 and TRBJ2-3, is GAGVSQSPSNKVTEKGKDVELRCDPISGHTALYWYRQSLGQGLEFLIYFQGNSAPDKSGLPSDRFSAERTGGSVSTLTIQRTQQEDSAVYLCASSLRGEDTQYFGPGTRLTVL.

V usage is TRBV4-3 and J usage is TRBJ1-1; D is perhaps TRBD1 (5 bases). CDR1 and CDR2 (germline): LGHNA, YSLEER. Trimming stripped 4 bases from V and 3 bases from J, with 15 bases between. The CDR3 spans 15 residues. The CDR3 region has the DNA TGCGCCAGCAGCCCATTAGGGCAGGGAGACACTGAAGCTTTCTTT. Residues: CASSPLGQGDTEAFF.

The V gene is TRBV7-2, the J gene TRBJ2-1; D remains unclear. This CDR3 region has 14 residues. Germline CDR1 and CDR2: SGHTA and FQGNSA. V was shortened by 5 bases and J by 1 base, with 9 bases between the two germline ends. For the CDR3, the DNA is TGTGCCAGCAGCCCACGAGAATCCTACAATGAGCAGTTCTTC. Encoded protein: CASSPRESYNEQFF.

The chain has TRBV27 and TRBJ2-1, with D possibly being TRBD2 (5 bases). Trimming shortened V by 5 bases and J by 3 bases, and 8 bases separated the two germline ends. CDR1 MNHEY and CDR2 SMNVEV come from the germline V gene (reference sequence). This CDR3 region has 13 residues. The CDR3 is CASSPGYYNEQFF. CDR3 nucleotide sequence: TGTGCCAGCAGTCCGGGGTACTACAATGAGCAGTTCTTC.

This chain links TRBV24-1 with TRBJ2-1, with D tentatively TRBD2 (5 bases). Germline CDR1 is KGHDR and CDR2 is SFDVKD. The V and J ends lost 0 bases and 10 bases respectively, with 9 bases between them. The CDR3 loop spans 13 amino acids. The DNA for the CDR3 is TGTGCCACCAGTGATTTGCGCCGAGGGGAGCAGTTCTTC. Encoded protein: CATSDLRRGEQFF.

The V call is TRBV29-1, the J call TRBJ1-2, with D hard to call. V was shortened by 5 bases and J by 1 base, with 8 bases between the two germline ends. Germline values: CDR1 SQVTM, CDR2 ANQGSEA. The CDR3 length is 12 residues. The CDR3 loop is CSVIGDNYGYTF. The CDR3 region has the DNA TGCAGCGTTATTGGAGATAACTATGGCTACACCTTC.

The V gene is TRBV28, the J gene TRBJ2-1, with 16 bases aligning to TRBD2. V trimming: 10 bases; J trimming: 7 bases; junction bases outside the gene matches: 7. The CDR3 extends over 15 amino acids. The germline V gene encodes CDR1 MDHEN and CDR2 SYDVKM. In DNA form, the CDR3 reads TGTGCCACCTACGGGACTAGCGGGAGGGGAAATGAGCAGTTCTTC. It translates to CATYGTSGRGNEQFF.

J is TRBJ2-5 and V is TRBV5-1; D tentatively reads TRBD1 or TRBD2 (6 bases each). The CDR3 totals 14 residues. CDR1 is SGHRS and CDR2 is YFSETQ in the germline V gene. V gave up 4 bases and J gave up 2 bases, with 12 bases separating them. The DNA for the CDR3 is TGCGCCAGCAGCCCTCAAGGGGGGCAAGAGACCCAGTACTTC. Translating it yields CASSPQGGQETQYF.

The V call is TRBV4-1, the J call TRBJ2-2; D is possibly TRBD1 (5 bases). With 4 bases removed from V and 3 bases from J, the gap between germline ends came to 12 bases. The CDR3 extends over 15 amino acids. From germline, CDR1 is MGHRA and CDR2 YSYEKL. The CDR3: CASSLSRGDTGELFF. DNA for the CDR3: TGCGCCAGCAGCCTAAGTAGGGGCGACACCGGGGAGCTGTTTTTT.

This clone was detected only a few times. V and J are TRBV30 and TRBJ1-5, with 9 bases that match TRBD1. This CDR3 contains 15 residues. The trim removed 2 bases at V and 6 bases at J, leaving 8 bases unmatched. Germline assignment: CDR1 GTSNPN and CDR2 SVGIG (reference sequence). The chain's CDR3 is CAWSPGDREAQPQHF. CDR3 sequence (DNA): TGTGCCTGGAGTCCTGGGGACAGGGAGGCTCAGCCCCAGCATTTT.

This clone has just a few counts. This chain links TRBV5-1 with TRBJ1-5; tentatively, D is TRBD1 (5 bases). CDR3 length equals 15 residues. Trimming stripped 1 base from V and 3 bases from J, with 11 bases between. Germline V CDR1 and CDR2: SGHRS, YFSETQ. The CDR3 DNA is TGCGCCAGCAGCTTGAGGGCCGGGACCAATCAGCCCCAGCATTTT. Translation: CASSLRAGTNQPQHF. The whole variable domain, filled in from reference TRBV5-1 and TRBJ1-5, reads KAGVTQTPRYLIKTRGQQVTLSCSPISGHRSVSWYQQTPGQGLQFLFEYFSETQRNKGNFPGRFSGRQFSNSRSEMNVSTLELGDSALYLCASSLRAGTNQPQHFGDGTRLSIL.

This chain uses TRBV18 with TRBJ1-1, with unresolved D. V dropped 3 bases and J dropped 1 base, with 9 bases sitting between them. The CDR3 contains 14 residues. Per the germline V gene, CDR1 is KGHSH and CDR2 is LQKENI. The CDR3 sequence: CASSPYEENTEAFF. The DNA for the CDR3 is TGTGCCAGCTCACCGTACGAGGAGAACACTGAAGCTTTCTTT.

This clone came up a few times. V gene TRBV6-5 combines with J gene TRBJ2-7; no definite D call. This CDR3 spans 15 amino acids. The ends were cut back, 4 bases at V and 7 bases at J, with 20 bases in the middle. The germline gives CDR1 MNHEY, CDR2 SVGAGI. The CDR3 is CASSLGNLSPREQYF. Here the CDR3 DNA reads TGTGCCAGCAGTTTAGGGAACCTTTCACCTCGGGAGCAGTACTTC.

The CDR3 DNA sequence: TGTGCCAGTAGTATATGGGGCACCGGGGAGCTGTTTTTT. It specifies CASSIWGTGELFF. This rearrangement joins TRBV19 to TRBJ2-2, with D hard to call. The ends were cut back, 2 bases at V and 4 bases at J, with 5 bases in the middle. The germline V gene encodes CDR1 LNHDA and CDR2 SQIVND (reference sequence). This CDR3 is built from 13 residues. Using reference TRBV19 and TRBJ2-2 for the parts outside the CDR3, the full variable domain is DGGITQSPKYLFRKEGQNVTLSCEQNLNHDAMYWYRQDPGQGLRLIYYSQIVNDFQKGDIAEGYSVSREKKESFPLTVTSAQKNPTAFYLCASSIWGTGELFFGEGSRLTVL.

This chain uses TRBV19 with TRBJ2-7; TRBD1 matches at 10 bases. Germline assignment: CDR1 LNHDA and CDR2 SQIVND (reference sequence). V dropped 4 bases and J dropped 3; count of bases not matched to a gene: 6. CDR3 length: 15 residues. The CDR3 spells CASSTGTGEGYEQYF. In nucleotides, the CDR3 is TGTGCCAGTAGTACAGGGACAGGGGAGGGCTACGAGCAGTACTTC.

The J gene is TRBJ1-1, the V gene TRBV6-1, with a possible D match to TRBD1 (5 bases). V lost 3 bases to trimming and J lost 11 bases, with 19 bases between them. The V gene's germline CDR1 is MNHNS and CDR2 SASEGT. The CDR3 sequence is 14 residues long. The DNA of the CDR3 is TGTGCCAGCAGTGATCATCAATCGGGGGAATGGGCTTTCTTT. It specifies CASSDHQSGEWAFF.

The chain recombines TRBV3-1 (or the pseudogene TRBV3-2) with TRBJ2-4; no firm D call. In germline, CDR1 is LGHDT, CDR2 YNNKEL (reference sequence). CDR3 length: 13 residues. V was pared by 0 bases and J by 7 bases, with 7 bases between. The CDR3 nucleotides read TGTGCCAGCAGCCAAGACTTTGGGAACATTCAGTACTTC. It translates to CASSQDFGNIQYF.

Here the CDR3 reads CASTSSGRRNEQFF. In DNA form, the CDR3 reads TGTGCCAGCACCTCTAGCGGGAGGAGGAATGAGCAGTTCTTC. J is TRBJ2-1 and V is TRBV28; 11 bases agree with TRBD2. V was clipped by 7 bases and J by 7 bases; unmatched bases: 6. CDR1 MDHEN and CDR2 SYDVKM come from the germline V gene. The CDR3 runs 14 residues.

The J gene is TRBJ1-1, the V gene TRBV4-3; a weak D match, TRBD1 (5 bases). The V and J ends lost 3 bases and 11 bases respectively, with 10 bases between them. This CDR3 comprises 11 residues. Germline-derived CDR1 and CDR2 are LGHNA and YSLEER. This chain's CDR3 is CASSQGHLAFF. The CDR3, as DNA: TGCGCCAGCAGCCAGGGGCATTTGGCTTTCTTT.

This chain links TRBV6-1 with TRBJ2-6; D is ambiguous. Germline-derived CDR1 and CDR2 are MNHNS and SASEGT. V was trimmed by 8 bases and J by 0 bases, leaving 14 bases between them. The CDR3 consists of 16 residues. CDR3 sequence reads: CASWEERPSGANVLTF. The DNA for the CDR3 is TGTGCCAGCTGGGAAGAACGCCCCTCTGGGGCCAACGTCCTGACTTTC.

This chain joins TRBV20-1 and TRBJ2-3; perhaps TRBD2 as D (5 bases). Trimming removed 7 bases at V and 5 bases at J, with 7 bases between. Germline V gene data show CDR1 as DFQATT and CDR2 as SNEGSKA (reference sequence). The CDR3 runs to 10 residues. The CDR3 DNA is TGCAGTGGGAGCGGAGATACGCAGTATTTT. It translates to CSGSGDTQYF.

This chain joins TRBV19 and TRBJ2-7, with D perhaps TRBD2 (5 bases). The CDR3 runs 12 residues. V was shortened by 3 bases and J by 9 bases, with 12 bases between the two germline ends. Germline CDR1 reads LNHDA; CDR2 reads SQIVND (reference sequence). The CDR3 nucleotides read TGTGCCAGTAGTATGCACGGAGAGGGGCAGTACTTC. Translated: CASSMHGEGQYF.